This T cell receptor (beta chain) was recorded in a study of blood T cells in healthy people across ages. Study results and limitations: CMV status of donors was unknown, possibly confounding expanded clonotype changes. Researchers report that TCR beta diversity correlated strongly with naive T cell percentage.

Germline V lookup: CDR1 SEHNR, CDR2 FQNEAQ (reference sequence). This CDR3 region has 15 residues. The V segment lost 3 bases and the J segment 5 bases; nucleotides outside the gene matches: 5. The sample providers were healthy Caucasian people from Russia, aged about 6 to 90. On this clonotype: Its cognate antigen is unknown.

The authors ran a second PCR of 7 to 11 cycles using a sample-barcoded 5' primer and a J-beta primer mix. The study obtained at least 2.5 million CDR3-containing paired-end reads from every sample. Using its own MiXCR run on the 5' RACE reads, TCRdb lists one record per CDR3 protein. This table holds about 1.4 million distinct CDR3 sequences, roughly 59% found once. The chain joins TRBV7-9 to TRBJ2-7; 12 bases align to TRBD2. The TCR was taken from a man younger than 30 in good health. The sample was blood. The CDR3 is CASSLTSGRYDEQYF. In nucleotides, the CDR3 is TGTGCCAGCAGCTTGACTAGCGGGAGATACGACGAGCAGTACTTC.